The 18 T cell receptor beta chains presented below share a single source sample, sequenced in a study of blood T cell repertoires in COVID-19. The assay was immunoSEQ multiplex PCR, and TCRdb's table has in-frame clones only and misses some. The repertoire holds about 380,000 clones, with almost 90% as singletons. The sample consisted of peripheral blood. The receptors come from a man between 18 and 35 years old with active or convalescent COVID-19.

The rearrangement joins TRBV7-6 to TRBJ2-1; 11 bases agree with TRBD2. The V and J ends lost 0 bases and 0 bases, in that order; junction bases with no gene match: 4. Germline V lookup: CDR1 SGHVS, CDR2 FNYEAQ. This CDR3 is built from 18 residues. CDR3 bases: TGTGCCAGCAGCTTAGCACCTAGCGGGGGGAGCTCCTACAATGAGCAGTTCTTC. It encodes CASSLAPSGGSSYNEQFF.

This chain uses TRBV19 with TRBJ1-1, with 9 bases identical to TRBD1. V lost 6 bases, J lost 11 bases, and 10 bases stayed unmatched. Germline CDR1 is LNHDA and CDR2 is SQIVND (reference sequence). The CDR3 totals 13 residues. The CDR3 sequence is CASSDHRGRMAFF. CDR3 DNA: TGTGCCAGTAGCGATCACAGGGGGCGAATGGCTTTCTTT.

The chain is built from TRBV3-1 (or the pseudogene TRBV3-2) and TRBJ1-2; a weak D match, TRBD1 (5 bases). The V and J ends lost 2 bases and 6 bases respectively, with 16 bases between them. Germline V gene sequence: CDR1 LGHDT, CDR2 YNNKEL (reference sequence). The CDR3 totals 15 residues. For the CDR3, the DNA is TGTGCCAGCAGCCAATGGCGGCCAGGGTCAAATGGCTACACCTTC. Its protein product is CASSQWRPGSNGYTF.

In its sample, this clone was seen a few times. The gene calls are TRBV20-1 and TRBJ2-1; no firm D call. This CDR3 region has 10 residues. The V gene's germline CDR1 is DFQATT and CDR2 SNEGSKA (reference sequence). V was shortened by 6 bases and J by 6 bases, with 6 bases between the two germline ends. The CDR3 coding sequence is TGCAGTGCCCACTTCAATGAGCAGTTCTTC. Translation: CSAHFNEQFF.

The chain joins TRBV4-3 to TRBJ1-3; 7 bases agree with TRBD1. V gave up 4 bases and J gave up 5 bases; unmatched junction bases: 8. The germline CDR1 and CDR2 sequences are LGHNA and YSLEER. The CDR3 has 15 amino acids. The CDR3 DNA follows: TGCGCCAGCAGCCCCGTACAGGGGAATAGAAACACCATATATTTT. It encodes CASSPVQGNRNTIYF.

CDR3: CASSSPDSNYGYTF. The CDR3 DNA is TGCGCCAGCAGCTCGCCAGACTCTAACTATGGCTACACCTTC. The chain is built from TRBV5-1 and TRBJ1-2; D uncertain. The V gene's germline CDR1 is SGHRS and CDR2 YFSETQ. The CDR3 is 14 residues long. V was shortened by 3 bases and J by 0 bases, with 9 bases between the two germline ends.

The J gene is TRBJ1-6, the V gene TRBV7-9, with 10 bases that match TRBD1. CDR1 SEHNR and CDR2 FQNEAQ come from the germline V gene (reference sequence). The CDR3 consists of 18 residues. The V segment lost 5 bases and the J segment 3 bases; nucleotides outside the gene matches: 10. The CDR3 loop is CASSGPGQGSLYNSPLHF. CDR3 coding DNA: TGTGCCAGCAGCGGTCCGGGACAGGGGAGTCTCTATAATTCACCCCTCCACTTT.

V and J are TRBV2 and TRBJ1-2, with D possibly matching TRBD1 (5 bases). Trimming left V 7 bases short and J 5 bases short, with 11 bases between. The CDR3 consists of 12 residues. Germline lookup yields CDR1 SNHLY and CDR2 FYNNEI. DNA for the CDR3: TGTGCCAGCATGGGGCAGGAATATGGCTACACCTTC. Translation gives CASMGQEYGYTF.

This rearrangement joins TRBV6-5 to TRBJ2-2, with 7 bases aligning to TRBD2. Trimming took 7 bases from V and 1 from J; bases not matched to a gene: 3. Per the germline V gene, CDR1 is MNHEY and CDR2 is SVGAGI. This CDR3 region has 14 residues. Here the CDR3 DNA reads TGTGCCAGCACCCGGGGGGTGAACACCGGGGAGCTGTTTTTT. As protein: CASTRGVNTGELFF.

CDR3 bases: TGTGCCAGCAGCTTAGATCCGGTTAGAAACTATGGCTACACCTTC. This encodes CASSLDPVRNYGYTF. The J gene is TRBJ1-2, the V gene TRBV7-8; D is undetermined. V lost 1 base and J 2 bases, leaving 11 bases between the germline ends. The CDR3 sequence is 15 residues long. Germline CDR1 is SGHVS and CDR2 is FQNEAQ.

The chain joins TRBV7-2 to TRBJ2-7; 8 nucleotides align to TRBD1. With 1 base clipped from V and 6 bases from J, the junction kept 14 bases outside the gene matches. The CDR3 is 17 amino acids. Looked up from germline, CDR1 is SGHTA and CDR2 is FQGNSA. CDR3 DNA: TGTGCCAGCAGCTTAGTTCATGCGGCCAGGGGGCGATCCGAGCAGTACTTC. Translating it yields CASSLVHAARGRSEQYF.

The rearrangement uses TRBV9 and TRBJ2-3; TRBD2 is a possible D gene (6 bases). The CDR3 has 15 amino acids. The germline V and J ends were trimmed by 2 bases and 1 base, with 11 bases remaining between them. Germline V CDR1 and CDR2: SGDLS, YYNGEE. The CDR3 coding sequence is TGTGCCAGCAGCGTCACTAGCTTGGGCACAGATACGCAGTATTTT. It codes for CASSVTSLGTDTQYF.

This clone was counted a few times. The rearrangement joins TRBV28 to TRBJ1-1, with TRBD1 matching 7 bases. V was clipped by 6 bases and J by 6 bases; unmatched bases: 10. The CDR3 is 14 amino acids. Germline loops: CDR1 MDHEN, CDR2 SYDVKM. The CDR3 loop is CASRRQGWASEAFF. CDR3 DNA: TGTGCCAGCAGGCGACAGGGATGGGCTTCTGAAGCTTTCTTT.

This chain uses TRBV6-5 with TRBJ2-2; D ambiguous. V shed 6 bases and J shed 5 bases, with 10 bases lying between them. The CDR3 is 13 residues long. Germline V lookup: CDR1 MNHEY, CDR2 SVGAGI. The CDR3 protein is CASRTLQTGELFF. CDR3 nucleotides: TGTGCCAGCAGGACCTTACAGACCGGGGAGCTGTTTTTT.

The gene calls are TRBV27 and TRBJ1-5, with 9 bases identical to TRBD1. This CDR3 has 21 amino acids. J was trimmed by 1 base and V by 5 bases; bases with no gene match: 21. Germline-derived CDR1 and CDR2 are MNHEY and SMNVEV (reference sequence). DNA for the CDR3: TGTGCCAGCAGTCCCCGACAGGGGGGTTCCAACCGTTACCTAAGCAATCAGCCCCAGCATTTT. It codes for CASSPRQGGSNRYLSNQPQHF.

This clone was picked up one time. Within the sample, other DNA sequences also encode this same CDR3. This chain joins TRBV6-5 and TRBJ2-7; D is uncertain. In germline, CDR1 is MNHEY, CDR2 SVGAGI. The CDR3 has 12 residues. The ends were cut back, 5 bases at V and 1 base at J, with 6 bases in the middle. Written as DNA, the CDR3 is TGTGCCAGCAGTCGTTATTCCTACGAGCAGTACTTC. This encodes CASSRYSYEQYF.

The chain is built from TRBV29-1 and TRBJ2-3; 8 bases align to TRBD2. V lost 7 bases to trimming and J lost 4 bases; unmatched junction nucleotides: 19. CDR1 SQVTM and CDR2 ANQGSEA come from the germline V gene. The CDR3 covers 17 residues. The DNA of the CDR3 is TGCAGCGCCAATTTCGGGACTAGTTATTTCTTCGCAGATACGCAGTATTTT. Translated, it gives CSANFGTSYFFADTQYF.

The chain carries TRBV19 and TRBJ1-2, with 9 bases identical to TRBD1. In germline, CDR1 is LNHDA, CDR2 SQIVND (reference sequence). Germline trimming cut 1 base from V and 6 bases from J; bases unmatched to any gene: 6. CDR3 length equals 15 residues. CDR3 sequence: CASSIAGRTGDGYTF. CDR3 DNA sequence: TGTGCCAGTAGTATAGCCGGTCGGACAGGGGATGGCTACACCTTC.